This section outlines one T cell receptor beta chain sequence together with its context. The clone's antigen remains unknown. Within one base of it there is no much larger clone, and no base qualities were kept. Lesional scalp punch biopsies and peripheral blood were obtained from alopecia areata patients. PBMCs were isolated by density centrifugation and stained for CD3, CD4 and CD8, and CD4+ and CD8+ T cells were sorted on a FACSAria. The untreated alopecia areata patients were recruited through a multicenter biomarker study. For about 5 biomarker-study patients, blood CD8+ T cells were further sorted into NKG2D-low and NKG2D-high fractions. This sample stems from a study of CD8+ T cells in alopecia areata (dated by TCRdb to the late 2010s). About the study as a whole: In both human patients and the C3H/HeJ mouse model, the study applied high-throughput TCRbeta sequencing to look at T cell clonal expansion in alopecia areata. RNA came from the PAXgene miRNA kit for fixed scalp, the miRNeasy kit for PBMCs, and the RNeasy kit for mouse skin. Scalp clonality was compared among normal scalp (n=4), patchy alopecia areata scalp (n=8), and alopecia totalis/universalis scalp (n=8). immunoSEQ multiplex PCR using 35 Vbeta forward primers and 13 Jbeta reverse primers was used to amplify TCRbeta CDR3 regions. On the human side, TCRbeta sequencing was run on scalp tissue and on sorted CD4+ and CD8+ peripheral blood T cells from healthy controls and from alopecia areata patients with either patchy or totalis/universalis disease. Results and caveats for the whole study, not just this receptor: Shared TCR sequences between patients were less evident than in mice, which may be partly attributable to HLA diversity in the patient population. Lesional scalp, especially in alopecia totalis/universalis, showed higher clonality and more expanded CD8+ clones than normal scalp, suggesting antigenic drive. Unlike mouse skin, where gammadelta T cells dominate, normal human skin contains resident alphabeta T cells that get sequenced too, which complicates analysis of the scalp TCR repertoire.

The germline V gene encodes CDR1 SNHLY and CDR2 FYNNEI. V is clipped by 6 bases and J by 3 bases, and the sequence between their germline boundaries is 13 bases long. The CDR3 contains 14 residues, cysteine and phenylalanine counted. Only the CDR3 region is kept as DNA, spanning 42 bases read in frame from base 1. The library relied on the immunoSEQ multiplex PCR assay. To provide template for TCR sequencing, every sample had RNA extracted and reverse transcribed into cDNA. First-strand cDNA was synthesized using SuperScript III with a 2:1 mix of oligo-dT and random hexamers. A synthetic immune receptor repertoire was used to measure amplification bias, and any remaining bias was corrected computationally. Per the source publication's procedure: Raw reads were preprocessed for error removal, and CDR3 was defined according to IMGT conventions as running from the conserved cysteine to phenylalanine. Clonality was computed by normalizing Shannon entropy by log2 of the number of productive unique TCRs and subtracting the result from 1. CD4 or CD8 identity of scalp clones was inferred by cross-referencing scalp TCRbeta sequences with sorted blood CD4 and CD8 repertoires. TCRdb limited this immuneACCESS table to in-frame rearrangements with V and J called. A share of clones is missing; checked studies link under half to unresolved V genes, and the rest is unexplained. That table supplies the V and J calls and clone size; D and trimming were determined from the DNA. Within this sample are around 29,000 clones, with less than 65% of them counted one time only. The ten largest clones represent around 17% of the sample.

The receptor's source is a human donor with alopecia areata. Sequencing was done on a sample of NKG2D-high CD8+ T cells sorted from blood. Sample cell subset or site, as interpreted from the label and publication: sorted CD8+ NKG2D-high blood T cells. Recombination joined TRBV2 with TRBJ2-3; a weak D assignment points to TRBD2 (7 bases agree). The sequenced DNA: TGTGCCAGCAGAGGGGGGGCGGGGACAGATACGCAGTATTTT. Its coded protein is CASRGGAGTDTQYF.